This TCR beta chain is from a study of beta chain features in type 1 diabetes. Study findings and constraints: Any HLA effect on TCRB rearrangement was left unresolved by small sub-analyses.

CDR3 size: 14 residues. Trimming at V came to 3 bases and at J to 4 bases, leaving 6 bases not matched to a gene. Germline assignment: CDR1 SGDLS and CDR2 YYNGEE. Expressed TCRB transcripts got sequenced, as all isolated RNA was reverse transcribed. The protocol was immunoSEQ multiplex PCR, while the TCRdb copy is restricted to in-frame clones and leaves out a portion. The table lists under 300,000 clones, 8% of them singletons. Notes on this clone: Its cognate antigen is unknown.

V is TRBV9 and J is TRBJ2-5, with 7 bases fitting TRBD1. The sequence came from a woman between 18 and 30 years old in good health. Sample: central memory CD4+ T cells from blood. This chain's CDR3 is CASSADRVTETQYF. The CDR3, as DNA: TGTGCCAGCAGCGCCGACAGGGTGACAGAGACCCAGTACTTC.